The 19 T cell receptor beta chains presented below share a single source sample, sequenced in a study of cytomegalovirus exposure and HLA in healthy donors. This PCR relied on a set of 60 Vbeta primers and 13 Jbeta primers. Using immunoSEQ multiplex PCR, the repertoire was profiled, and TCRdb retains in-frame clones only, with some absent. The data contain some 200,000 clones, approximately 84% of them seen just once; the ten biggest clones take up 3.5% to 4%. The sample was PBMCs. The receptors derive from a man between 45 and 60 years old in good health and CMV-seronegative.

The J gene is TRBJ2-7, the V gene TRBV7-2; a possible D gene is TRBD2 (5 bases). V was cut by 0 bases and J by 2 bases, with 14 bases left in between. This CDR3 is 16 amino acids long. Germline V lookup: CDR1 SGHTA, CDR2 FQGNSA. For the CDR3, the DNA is TGTGCCAGCAGCTTAGCGGGTGGGGAGCCCGCCTACGAGCAGTACTTC. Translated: CASSLAGGEPAYEQYF.

In DNA form, the CDR3 reads TGTGCCAGCAAAAGGGGACAGGGCGGCACCGGGGAGCTGTTTTTT. Encoded protein: CASKRGQGGTGELFF. This chain uses TRBV2 with TRBJ2-2; TRBD1 matches at 9 bases. Per germline, CDR1 SNHLY and CDR2 FYNNEI. This CDR3 region has 15 residues. V lost 7 bases and J lost 4; bases outside the gene matches: 7.

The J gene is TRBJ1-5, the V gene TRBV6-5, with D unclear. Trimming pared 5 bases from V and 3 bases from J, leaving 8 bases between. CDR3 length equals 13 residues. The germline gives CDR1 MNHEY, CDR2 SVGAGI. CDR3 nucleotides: TGTGCCAGCAGTGAAGCGAACAATCAGCCCCAGCATTTT. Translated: CASSEANNQPQHF.

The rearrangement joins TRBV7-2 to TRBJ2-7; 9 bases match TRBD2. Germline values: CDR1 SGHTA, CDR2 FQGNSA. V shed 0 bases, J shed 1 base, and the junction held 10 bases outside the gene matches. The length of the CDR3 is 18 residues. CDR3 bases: TGTGCCAGCAGCTTAGCTAGCGGGGGAGCGGGGGCTTCCTACGAGCAGTACTTC. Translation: CASSLASGGAGASYEQYF.

Here the CDR3 reads CASSYSAGKGYGYTF. CDR3 DNA: TGTGCCAGCAGTTACTCAGCGGGGAAGGGCTATGGCTACACCTTC. The rearrangement uses TRBV6-5 and TRBJ1-2, with no clear D. CDR3 length: 15 amino acids. In germline, CDR1 is MNHEY, CDR2 SVGAGI. The germline V and J ends were trimmed by 0 bases and 4 bases, with 12 bases remaining between them.

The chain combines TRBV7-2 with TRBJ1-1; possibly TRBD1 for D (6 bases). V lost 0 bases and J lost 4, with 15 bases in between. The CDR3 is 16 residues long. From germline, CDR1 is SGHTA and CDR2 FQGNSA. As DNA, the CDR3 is TGTGCCAGCAGCTTAGCTAGGACAACCAGGGGCACTGAAGCTTTCTTT. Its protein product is CASSLARTTRGTEAFF.

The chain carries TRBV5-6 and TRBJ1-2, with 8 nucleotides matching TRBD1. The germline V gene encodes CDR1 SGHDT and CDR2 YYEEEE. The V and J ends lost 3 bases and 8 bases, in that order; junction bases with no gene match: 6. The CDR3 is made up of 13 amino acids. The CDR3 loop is CASSWGQEVGYTF. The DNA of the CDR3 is TGTGCCAGCAGCTGGGGACAGGAGGTGGGCTACACCTTC. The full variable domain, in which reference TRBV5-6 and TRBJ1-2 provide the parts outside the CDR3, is DAGVTQSPTHLIKTRGQQVTLRCSPKSGHDTVSWYQQALGQGPQFIFQYYEEEERQRGNFPDRFSGHQFPNYSSELNVNALLLGDSALYLCASSWGQEVGYTFGSGTRLTVV.

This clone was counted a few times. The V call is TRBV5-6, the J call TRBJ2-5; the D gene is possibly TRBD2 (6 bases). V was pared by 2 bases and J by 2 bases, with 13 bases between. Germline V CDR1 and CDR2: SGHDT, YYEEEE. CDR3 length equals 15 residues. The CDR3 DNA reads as TGTGCCAGCAGCTTCCGACTCAGCGGGCAAGAGACCCAGTACTTC. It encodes CASSFRLSGQETQYF.

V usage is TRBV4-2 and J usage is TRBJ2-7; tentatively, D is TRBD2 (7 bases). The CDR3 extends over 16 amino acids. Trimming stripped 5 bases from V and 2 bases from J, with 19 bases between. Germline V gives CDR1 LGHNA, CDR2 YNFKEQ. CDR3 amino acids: CASSDLGGGRTYEQYF. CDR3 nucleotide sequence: TGTGCCAGCAGCGACCTCGGCGGGGGCCGCACCTACGAGCAGTACTTC.

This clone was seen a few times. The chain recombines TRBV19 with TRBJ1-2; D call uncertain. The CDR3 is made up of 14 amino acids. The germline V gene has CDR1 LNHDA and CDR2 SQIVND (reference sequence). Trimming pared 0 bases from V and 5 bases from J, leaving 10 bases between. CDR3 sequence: CASSIERGPYGYTF. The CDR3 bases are TGTGCCAGTAGTATAGAGAGAGGGCCGTATGGCTACACCTTC.

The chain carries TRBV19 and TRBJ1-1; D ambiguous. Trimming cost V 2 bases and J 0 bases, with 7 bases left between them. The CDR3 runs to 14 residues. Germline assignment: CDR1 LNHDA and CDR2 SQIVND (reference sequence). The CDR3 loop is CASSISRVNTEAFF. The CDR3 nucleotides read TGTGCCAGTAGTATAAGCCGGGTGAACACTGAAGCTTTCTTT. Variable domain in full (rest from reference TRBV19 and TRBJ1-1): DGGITQSPKYLFRKEGQNVTLSCEQNLNHDAMYWYRQDPGQGLRLIYYSQIVNDFQKGDIAEGYSVSREKKESFPLTVTSAQKNPTAFYLCASSISRVNTEAFFGQGTRLTVV.

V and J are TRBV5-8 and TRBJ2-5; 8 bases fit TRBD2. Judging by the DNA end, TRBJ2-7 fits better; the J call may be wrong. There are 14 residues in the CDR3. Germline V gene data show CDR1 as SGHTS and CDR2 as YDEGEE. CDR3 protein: CASSRQRGGYEQYF. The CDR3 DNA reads TGTGCCAGCAGCAGGCAGCGCGGGGGGTACGAGCAGTACTTC.

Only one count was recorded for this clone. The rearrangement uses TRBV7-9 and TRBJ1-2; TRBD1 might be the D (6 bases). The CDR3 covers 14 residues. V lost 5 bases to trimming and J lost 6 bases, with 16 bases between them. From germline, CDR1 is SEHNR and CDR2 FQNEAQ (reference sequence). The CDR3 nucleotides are TGTGCCAGCAGCCGGACCGGGACAATCGATGGCTACACCTTC. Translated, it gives CASSRTGTIDGYTF.

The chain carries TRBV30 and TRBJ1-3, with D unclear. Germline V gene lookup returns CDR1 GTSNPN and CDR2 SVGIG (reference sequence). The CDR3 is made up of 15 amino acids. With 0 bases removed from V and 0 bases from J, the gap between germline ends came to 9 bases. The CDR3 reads CAWSVRRSSGNTIYF. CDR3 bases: TGTGCCTGGAGTGTACGAAGGAGCTCTGGAAACACCATATATTTT.

This CDR3 is CASSLGQGNTEAFF. The CDR3 coding sequence is TGTGCCAGCAGCCTGGGACAGGGAAACACTGAAGCTTTCTTT. This sequence joins TRBV7-6 and TRBJ1-1, with 9 bases that match TRBD1. Germline V gene data show CDR1 as SGHVS and CDR2 as FNYEAQ. The CDR3 has 14 residues. With V trimmed by 5 bases and J by 2 bases, 3 bases remained unmatched.

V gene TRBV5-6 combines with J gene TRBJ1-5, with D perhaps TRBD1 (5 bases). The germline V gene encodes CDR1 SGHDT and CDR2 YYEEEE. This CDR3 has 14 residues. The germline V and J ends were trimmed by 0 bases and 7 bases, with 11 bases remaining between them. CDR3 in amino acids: CASSLGQGGQPQHF. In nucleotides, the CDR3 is TGTGCCAGCAGCTTGGGGCAGGGTGGGCAGCCCCAGCATTTT.

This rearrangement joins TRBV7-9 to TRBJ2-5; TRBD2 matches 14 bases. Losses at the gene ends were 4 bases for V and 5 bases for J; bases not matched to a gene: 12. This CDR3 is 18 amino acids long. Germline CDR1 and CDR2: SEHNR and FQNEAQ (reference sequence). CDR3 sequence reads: CASSSPGLAGVIRETQYF. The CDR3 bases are TGTGCCAGCAGCTCCCCGGGACTAGCGGGGGTCATCCGGGAGACCCAGTACTTC.

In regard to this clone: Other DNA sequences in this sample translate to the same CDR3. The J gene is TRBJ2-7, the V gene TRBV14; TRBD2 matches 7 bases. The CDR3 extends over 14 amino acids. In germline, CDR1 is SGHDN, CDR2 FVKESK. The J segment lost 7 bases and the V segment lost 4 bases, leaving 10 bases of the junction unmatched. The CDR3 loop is CASSLGGGGLEQYF. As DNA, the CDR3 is TGTGCCAGCAGCCTGGGCGGCGGGGGATTGGAGCAGTACTTC.

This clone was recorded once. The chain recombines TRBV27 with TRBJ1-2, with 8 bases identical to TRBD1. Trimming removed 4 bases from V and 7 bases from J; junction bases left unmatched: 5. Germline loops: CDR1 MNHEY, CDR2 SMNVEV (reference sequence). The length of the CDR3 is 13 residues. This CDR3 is CASSSTGAGGYTF. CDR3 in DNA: TGTGCCAGCAGTTCGACAGGGGCAGGTGGCTACACCTTC.